These T cell receptor beta chains were read from a single sample in a study of post-analysis software for immune sequencing data. Via MiXCR, TCRdb re-called the PCR reads, giving one row per CDR3 protein. The data contain fewer than 850,000 distinct CDR3 sequences, 30% of them singletons. The sequencing input was blood. These receptors were taken from a girl aged 5-17 years with multiple sclerosis. Both conserved end residues are part of each CDR3. The D gene is left open where the match is weak. Size values are once, few and many counts, or a class for expanded clones, and some rows have none.

>TRBV9|TRBJ2-1|-|-
TGTGCCAGCAGTGGCGTCAGCTCCTACAATGAGCAGTTCTTC
CASSGVSSYNEQFF
>TRBV20-1|TRBJ2-1|-|-
TGCAGTGCTAGAGTCCTAGCGCCGTACAATGAGCAGTTCTTC
CSARVLAPYNEQFF
>TRBV12-3/TRBV12-4|TRBJ2-1|many|-
TGTGCCAGCAGCCCCGGGTGGAATGAGCAGTTCTTC
CASSPGWNEQFF
>TRBV20-1|TRBJ2-5|-|TRBD1
TGCAGTGCACCACCGGGACAGGGGGCTTGGGAGACCCAGTACTTC
CSAPPGQGAWETQYF
>TRBV12-3/TRBV12-4|TRBJ2-1|few|-
TGTGCCAGCAGTGCGGGACATTCCTACAATGAGCAGTTCTTC
CASSAGHSYNEQFF
>TRBV6-6|TRBJ2-3|few|-
TGTGCCAGCAGTTCAACCGGGAAGGGGGCAGATACGCAGTATTTT
CASSSTGKGADTQYF
>TRBV5-1|TRBJ1-2|-|TRBD1
TGCGCCAGCAGCTCACAGGGGACTTCTTCTGGCTACACCTTC
CASSSQGTSSGYTF
>TRBV28|TRBJ2-5|-|-
TGTGCCAGCAGTTTTGTCCGGGACGCAGGGGAGACCCAGTACTTC
CASSFVRDAGETQYF
>TRBV4-3|TRBJ2-7|-|-
TGCGCCAGCAGCCCCGGGGTTCCGGGACCCTACGAGCAGTACTTC
CASSPGVPGPYEQYF
>TRBV12-3/TRBV12-4|TRBJ1-1|few|TRBD1
TGTGCCAGCAGTTTAGAGGTGGCCAGGGGGACCACTGAAGCTTTCTTT
CASSLEVARGTTEAFF
>TRBV3-1|TRBJ2-7|-|-
TGTGCCAGCAGCCATAGATACATCGGCTACGAGCAGTACTTC
CASSHRYIGYEQYF
>TRBV5-1|TRBJ2-7|-|TRBD2
TGCGCCAGCAGCCACGGCGGGACTAGCGGGACCTACGAGCAGTACTTC
CASSHGGTSGTYEQYF
>TRBV20-1|TRBJ2-5|-|-
TGCAGTGCTAGAGTACGGGGGCAGGGGAGGTTCAATGAGCAGTACTTC
CSARVRGQGRFNEQYF
>TRBV6-6|TRBJ2-1|-|TRBD2
TGTGCCAGCAGGGGGGAAGCGGGAGTCCACAATGAGCAGTTCTTC
CASRGEAGVHNEQFF
>TRBV15|TRBJ2-2|-|-
TGTGCCACCAGCAGCCCGAGGAGGGCCGGGGAGCTGTTTTTT
CATSSPRRAGELFF
>TRBV6-2/TRBV6-3|TRBJ1-5|-|TRBD1
TGTGCCAGCAGCCCTCGGGACAGGGTACATCAGCCCCAGCATTTT
CASSPRDRVHQPQHF
>TRBV5-5|TRBJ2-1|many|-
TGTGCCTCCGAGGGTCCCCATAACAATGAGCAGTTCTTC
CASEGPHNNEQFF